This T cell receptor beta chain was profiled in a study of shared clonotypes between healthy human individuals. Study-wide background: Each donor contributed plates that comprised three CD4 naive, three CD4 memory, two CD8 naive and one CD8 memory. General study points: Rarefaction revealed incomplete sorted-subset sequencing despite large depth.

Only in-frame clones appear in the TCRdb table, and some are missing; sequencing was by immunoSEQ multiplex PCR. The sample holds 650,000 to 800,000 clones, 55% to 75% seen once. This clone turned up a few times. Its antigen is not known. Trimming removed 5 bases at V and 5 bases at J, with 22 bases between. Germline V gene data show CDR1 as SGHVS and CDR2 as FQNEAQ. The CDR3 length is 17 residues. Negatively enriched CD4+ T cells were divided by CD45RA into naive and memory. The source of this sequence is a woman between 25 and 40 years old in good health. The sequenced material came from memory CD4+ T cells sorted from blood. Documented subset: CD45RA-negative fraction. The chain couples TRBV7-8 to TRBJ1-5; a weak D match, TRBD1 (6 bases). The CDR3 is CASSPSPYRDPDQPQHF. The DNA for the CDR3 is TGTGCCAGCAGCCCTTCACCGTACAGGGACCCCGATCAGCCCCAGCATTTT.